One sample yielded the 21 T cell receptor beta chains listed below, sequenced in a study of cytomegalovirus exposure and HLA in healthy donors. A multiplex PCR was run with 60 Vbeta primers and 13 Jbeta primers. Some clones are missing from TCRdb's copy, which holds only in-frame ones; the method was immunoSEQ multiplex PCR. This sample yields 150,000 or so clones, of which around four fifths are seen a single time; less than 1.5% belongs to the top ten. The sequenced material came from PBMCs. The receptors stem from a man aged 25-45 years in good health and CMV-seropositive.

The chain recombines TRBV2 with TRBJ2-5; TRBD1 might be the D (6 bases). The germline V and J ends were trimmed by 2 bases and 5 bases, with 18 bases remaining between them. Germline loops: CDR1 SNHLY, CDR2 FYNNEI. The CDR3 is made up of 16 amino acids. CDR3 sequence reads: CASSEWGPRDLETQYF. As DNA, the CDR3 is TGTGCCAGCAGTGAATGGGGGCCCCGGGACCTGGAGACCCAGTACTTC. The complete variable domain, with remaining parts taken from reference TRBV2 and TRBJ2-5, reads EPEVTQTPSHQVTQMGQEVILRCVPISNHLYFYWYRQILGQKVEFLVSFYNNEISEKSEIFDDQFSVERPDGSNFTLKIRSTKLEDSAMYFCASSEWGPRDLETQYFGPGTRLLVL.

The V gene is TRBV2, the J gene TRBJ1-5; no reliable D call. Germline CDR1 is SNHLY and CDR2 is FYNNEI. There are 12 residues in the CDR3. V lost 3 bases to trimming and J lost 4 bases, with 4 bases between them. The CDR3 here is CASSDGNQPQHF. In nucleotides, the CDR3 is TGTGCCAGCAGTGACGGGAATCAGCCCCAGCATTTT.

CDR3 residues: CASSPPKTVNYGYTF. Here the CDR3 DNA reads TGTGCCAGCAGCCCACCGAAGACAGTTAACTATGGCTACACCTTC. The chain couples TRBV4-2 to TRBJ1-2, with a weak D call TRBD1 (5 bases). Germline CDR1 and CDR2: LGHNA and YNFKEQ. The V gene lost 4 bases and the J gene lost 1 base, with 13 bases spanning the gap. This CDR3 is built from 15 residues.

The gene calls are TRBV5-1 and TRBJ2-3; 9 nucleotides agree with TRBD2. The CDR3 loop spans 17 amino acids. The germline CDR1 and CDR2 sequences are SGHRS and YFSETQ. Trimming took 0 bases from V and 2 from J; bases not matched to a gene: 7. The CDR3 nucleotides are TGCGCCAGCAGCTTGGTGGCTAGCGGGACTTTCACAGATACGCAGTATTTT. As protein: CASSLVASGTFTDTQYF.

This clone appeared once. V and J are TRBV6-1 and TRBJ1-4, with D maybe TRBD1 (6 bases). The CDR3 extends over 15 amino acids. Trimming stripped 0 bases from V and 6 bases from J, with 11 bases between. The germline V gene has CDR1 MNHNS and CDR2 SASEGT. Here the CDR3 reads CASSEASAGDEKLFF. The CDR3 DNA reads as TGTGCCAGCAGTGAAGCTTCGGCAGGGGATGAAAAACTGTTTTTT.

CDR3 sequence: CASSPVLEANTGELFF. CDR3 coding DNA: TGTGCCAGCAGCCCCGTTCTGGAGGCGAACACCGGGGAGCTGTTTTTT. J is TRBJ2-2 and V is TRBV7-9; a weak D match, TRBD2 (5 bases). CDR1 is SEHNR, CDR2 FQNEAQ, per germline (reference sequence). Trimming shortened V by 5 bases and J by 0 bases, and 13 bases separated the two germline ends. CDR3 size: 16 residues.

The chain carries TRBV6-5 and TRBJ2-1; 8 bases line up with TRBD2. V trimming: 6 bases; J trimming: 4 bases; junction bases outside the gene matches: 8. This CDR3 has 15 amino acids. Looked up from germline, CDR1 is MNHEY and CDR2 is SVGAGI. DNA of the CDR3: TGTGCCAGCAGAATAGCGGGAAATTCTTACAATGAGCAGTTCTTC. It encodes CASRIAGNSYNEQFF.

The rearrangement joins TRBV7-2 to TRBJ2-1; the D is unclear. With 4 bases removed from V and 5 bases from J, the gap between germline ends came to 12 bases. CDR3 length equals 14 residues. Per the germline V gene, CDR1 is SGHTA and CDR2 is FQGNSA. The CDR3 is CASSYRVSNNEQFF. CDR3 sequence (DNA): TGTGCCAGCAGCTATCGGGTCTCAAACAATGAGCAGTTCTTC.

The chain employs TRBV10-2 and TRBJ2-5; 9 nucleotides align to TRBD2. The CDR3 sequence is 14 residues long. Trimming took 4 bases from V and 2 from J; bases not matched to a gene: 2. CDR1 and CDR2 from the germline V gene are WSHSY and SAAADI. CDR3 region: CASSGTSEQETQYF. The CDR3 nucleotides are TGCGCCAGCAGTGGGACTAGCGAACAAGAGACCCAGTACTTC.

The V gene is TRBV19, the J gene TRBJ2-3; D may be TRBD2 (6 bases). V was cut by 8 bases and J by 2 bases, with 17 bases left in between. The germline CDR1 and CDR2 sequences are LNHDA and SQIVND (reference sequence). CDR3 length equals 15 residues. The DNA for the CDR3 is TGTGCCAGTGGGGTGGGTAGCGGATTCACAGATACGCAGTATTTT. This gives the protein CASGVGSGFTDTQYF.

This sequence joins TRBV28 and TRBJ2-5; 10 bases agree with TRBD2. Judging by the DNA end, TRBJ2-7 fits better; the J call may be wrong. The CDR3 is 14 residues long. Germline CDR1 MDHEN, CDR2 SYDVKM. CDR3 nucleotide sequence: TGTGCCAGCATAGAAGCGGGGGGGACCTACGAGCAGTACTTC. Protein product: CASIEAGGTYEQYF.

This chain connects TRBV30 to TRBJ1-2; D remains ambiguous. The CDR3 length is 16 residues. The V end was cut by 0 bases, the J end by 2 bases, with 16 bases between. CDR1 GTSNPN and CDR2 SVGIG come from the germline V gene (reference sequence). The CDR3 loop reads CAWSVGLGGGNYGYTF. The CDR3 region has the DNA TGTGCCTGGAGTGTAGGATTGGGCGGAGGAAACTATGGCTACACCTTC.

The chain recombines TRBV2 with TRBJ1-5; D uncertain. CDR3 size: 15 residues. Trimming took 3 bases from V and 0 from J, leaving 9 bases between them. In germline, CDR1 is SNHLY, CDR2 FYNNEI. DNA of the CDR3: TGTGCCAGCAGTGACGAGGATTTTAGCAATCAGCCCCAGCATTTT. Translating it yields CASSDEDFSNQPQHF.

This chain uses TRBV14 with TRBJ2-2; weak D call: TRBD1 (5 bases). The CDR3 totals 16 residues. CDR1 SGHDN and CDR2 FVKESK come from the germline V gene. Trimming removed 2 bases from V and 1 base from J, with 11 bases in between. This chain's CDR3 is CASSQRSTVNTGELFF. CDR3 in DNA: TGTGCCAGCAGCCAACGTTCGACAGTGAACACCGGGGAGCTGTTTTTT.

The chain joins TRBV7-2 to TRBJ1-4; possibly TRBD1 for D (6 bases). This CDR3 comprises 16 residues. V was cut by 5 bases and J by 4 bases, with 17 bases left in between. Germline CDR1 reads SGHTA; CDR2 reads FQGNSA. CDR3 coding DNA: TGTGCCAGCAGCGGGGACGTGGGGGCTATTAATGAAAAACTGTTTTTT. Translation gives CASSGDVGAINEKLFF.

For this clone: One junction end disagrees with the germline gene, perhaps due to a read error. This sequence joins TRBV7-9 and TRBJ2-3; no clear D. CDR3 size: 11 residues. Germline assignment: CDR1 SEHNR and CDR2 FQNEAQ (reference sequence). DNA for the CDR3: TGTTCCAGCAGCTCCAGTGATACGCAGTATTTT. Translating gives CSSSSSDTQYF.

CDR3 bases: TGTGCCTCCGGACAGGGGGCCGCCGTCACTGAAGCTTTCTTT. The encoded protein is CASGQGAAVTEAFF. The V call is TRBV30, the J call TRBJ1-1; 11 bases fit TRBD1. This CDR3 region has 14 residues. From germline, CDR1 is GTSNPN and CDR2 SVGIG (reference sequence). The J segment lost 4 bases and the V segment lost 7 bases, leaving 8 bases of the junction unmatched.

The gene calls are TRBV28 and TRBJ2-1; 9 nucleotides align to TRBD2. Trimming at V came to 10 bases and at J to 4 bases, leaving 8 bases not matched to a gene. CDR1 is MDHEN and CDR2 is SYDVKM in the germline V gene. The CDR3 has 14 amino acids. This CDR3 is CATEREEWYNEQFF. As DNA, the CDR3 is TGTGCCACCGAGCGGGAGGAATGGTACAATGAGCAGTTCTTC.

V gene TRBV18 combines with J gene TRBJ2-5; perhaps TRBD1 as D (6 bases). This CDR3 is 15 amino acids long. The germline CDR1 and CDR2 sequences are KGHSH and LQKENI. V was trimmed by 4 bases and J by 5 bases, leaving 17 bases between them. Written as DNA, the CDR3 is TGTGCCAGCTCACGGACAGATCCCCTTCAGGAGACCCAGTACTTC. Amino acid sequence: CASSRTDPLQETQYF.

The rearrangement uses TRBV7-9 and TRBJ1-4, with D tentatively TRBD1 (6 bases). The CDR3 consists of 14 residues. The germline V gene has CDR1 SEHNR and CDR2 FQNEAQ (reference sequence). Trimming shortened V by 6 bases and J by 4 bases, and 12 bases separated the two germline ends. CDR3 DNA: TGTGCCAGCAGTTCAGGACAGATTAATGAAAAACTGTTTTTT. It translates to CASSSGQINEKLFF.

This clone has a handful of counts. The rearrangement joins TRBV5-6 to TRBJ1-1, with TRBD1 matching 7 bases. The CDR3 contains 15 residues. Germline V gene lookup returns CDR1 SGHDT and CDR2 YYEEEE. The ends lost 3 bases at V and 3 bases at J; junction bases unmatched: 8. This CDR3 is CASSSTGAADTEAFF. The CDR3 DNA is TGTGCCAGCAGCTCTACAGGGGCAGCGGACACTGAAGCTTTCTTT.